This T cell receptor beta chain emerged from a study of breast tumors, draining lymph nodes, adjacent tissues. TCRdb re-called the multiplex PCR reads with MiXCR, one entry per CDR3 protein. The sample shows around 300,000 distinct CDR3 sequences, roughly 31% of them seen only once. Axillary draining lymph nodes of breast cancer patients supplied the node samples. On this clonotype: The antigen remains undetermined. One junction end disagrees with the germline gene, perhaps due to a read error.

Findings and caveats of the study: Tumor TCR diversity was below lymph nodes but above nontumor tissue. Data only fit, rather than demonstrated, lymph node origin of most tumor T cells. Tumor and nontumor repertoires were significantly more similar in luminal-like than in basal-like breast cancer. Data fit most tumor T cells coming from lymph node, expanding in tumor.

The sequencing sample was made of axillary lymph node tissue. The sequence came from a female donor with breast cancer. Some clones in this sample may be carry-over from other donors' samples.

In nucleotides, the CDR3 is TGTGCCAGCAGGACCCGGGACACAAACTCTGGGGCCACCGTCCTGACTTTC. It translates to CASRTRDTNSGATVLTF. J is TRBJ2-6 and V is TRBV9; tentatively, D is TRBD1 (6 bases). Germline V gene lookup returns CDR1 SGDLS and CDR2 YYNGEE. The CDR3 extends over 17 amino acids.